The text below deals with one TCR beta chain. The data stem from a study of blood T cells in healthy people across ages. PCR was performed a second time for about 7 to 12 cycles using a sample-barcoded 5' primer and a J-beta primer mix. A single record per CDR3 protein comes from TCRdb applying MiXCR to the 5' RACE reads. The sample consists of over a million distinct CDR3 sequences, roughly 60% of them appearing once. This CDR3 comprises 15 residues. Trimming shortened V by 0 bases and J by 8 bases, and 13 bases separated the two germline ends. Germline V gives CDR1 MNHEY, CDR2 SVGAGI. Caucasian, healthy and from Russia, the donors were aged between roughly 6 and 95.

Sequenced input: blood. V usage is TRBV6-5 and J usage is TRBJ1-4, with a tentative D call TRBD1 (5 bases). The receptor's source is a man younger than 35 in good health. CDR3: CASSYSGGTGEKLFF. For the CDR3, the DNA is TGTGCCAGCAGTTACTCGGGGGGGACTGGCGAAAAACTGTTTTTT.